The 21 T cell receptor beta chains below all came from one sample that was sequenced in a study of blood T cell repertoires in COVID-19. Assay: immunoSEQ multiplex PCR; the TCRdb copy retains only in-frame clones and omits some. The data show about 480,000 clones, roughly 89% seen once. Source material: peripheral blood. These receptors all stem from a man younger than 30 with COVID-19, enrolled during active disease.

This sequence joins TRBV6-5 and TRBJ2-2; 11 bases match TRBD2. Germline V gives CDR1 MNHEY, CDR2 SVGAGI. The CDR3 consists of 14 residues. V trimming: 8 bases; J trimming: 5 bases; junction bases outside the gene matches: 4. CDR3 region: CASRIAGGTGELFF. CDR3 bases: TGTGCCAGCCGAATAGCGGGAGGGACCGGGGAGCTGTTTTTT.

The chain recombines TRBV4-1 with TRBJ2-2; TRBD1 is a possible D gene (6 bases). The CDR3 spans 16 residues. Trimming shortened V by 4 bases and J by 0 bases, and 12 bases separated the two germline ends. Germline CDR1 MGHRA, CDR2 YSYEKL. Written as DNA, the CDR3 is TGCGCCAGCAGCCGAGGACAGACAACGAACACCGGGGAGCTGTTTTTT. Residues: CASSRGQTTNTGELFF.

This chain uses TRBV11-2 with TRBJ2-3; D is unclear. This CDR3 contains 12 residues. Germline V lookup: CDR1 SGHAT, CDR2 FQNNGV. Trimming stripped 2 bases from V and 6 bases from J, with 6 bases between. DNA of the CDR3: TGTGCCAGCAGCTTACAGGTGGATACGCAGTATTTT. Amino acids: CASSLQVDTQYF.

The chain joins TRBV30 to TRBJ1-4, with D hard to call. The germline V and J ends were trimmed by 2 bases and 4 bases, with 11 bases remaining between them. CDR1 and CDR2 from the germline V gene are GTSNPN and SVGIG (reference sequence). The CDR3 loop spans 14 amino acids. The DNA for the CDR3 is TGTGCCTGGAGTCGGGAGCGGGGTAATGAAAAACTGTTTTTT. Translation: CAWSRERGNEKLFF. The full variable domain, in which reference TRBV30 and TRBJ1-4 provide the parts outside the CDR3, is SQTIHQWPATLVQPVGSPLSLECTVEGTSNPNLYWYRQAAGRGLQLLFYSVGIGQISSEVPQNLSASRPQDRQFILSSKKLLLSDSGFYLCAWSRERGNEKLFFGSGTQLSVL.

V gene TRBV2 combines with J gene TRBJ2-7; perhaps TRBD2 as D (8 bases). From germline, CDR1 is SNHLY and CDR2 FYNNEI. V gave up 9 bases and J gave up 1 base, with 19 bases separating them. The CDR3 extends over 15 amino acids. The CDR3 DNA reads as TGTGCCAGTATCACGGGAGGGGGCCTGTCCTACGAGCAGTACTTC. It translates to CASITGGGLSYEQYF.

This clone was seen once. The rearrangement links TRBV6-5 to TRBJ2-3, with 7 nucleotides matching TRBD2. The CDR3 sequence is 13 residues long. Germline values: CDR1 MNHEY, CDR2 SVGAGI. The J segment lost 4 bases and the V segment lost 6 bases, leaving 4 bases of the junction unmatched. CDR3 in DNA: TGTGCCAGCAGGCCAGCGGGGTCAGATACGCAGTATTTT. Amino acids: CASRPAGSDTQYF.

This clone has a single count. The chain has TRBV21-1 and TRBJ2-7; the table's D call, TRBD1, has no DNA check behind it. TRBV21-1 is designated a pseudogene. The CDR3 runs 19 residues. The CDR3 nucleotides are TGTGCCAGCAGCAAAGACGGGGTACCTACAGGGACCACGGGCTACGAGCAGTACTTC. This sequence encodes CASSKDGVPTGTTGYEQYF.

The chain uses TRBV6-1 and TRBJ1-3; a possible D gene is TRBD1 (5 bases). The CDR3 runs 16 residues. V was clipped by 0 bases and J by 1 base, with 10 bases between them. From germline, CDR1 is MNHNS and CDR2 SASEGT. The CDR3 is CASSEAPRVSGNTIYF. In DNA, the CDR3 is TGTGCCAGCAGTGAAGCTCCCAGGGTTTCTGGAAACACCATATATTTT.

The rearrangement joins TRBV7-2 to TRBJ1-2, with 9 nucleotides matching TRBD1. The CDR3 consists of 13 residues. The V gene end was trimmed by 5 bases and the J gene end by 8 bases; junction bases not matched to a gene: 6. Per the germline V gene, CDR1 is SGHTA and CDR2 is FQGNSA. The CDR3: CASSRDRARGYTF. Written as DNA, the CDR3 is TGTGCCAGCAGCCGGGACAGGGCCAGAGGCTACACCTTC.

The J gene is TRBJ2-3, the V gene TRBV29-1; D may be TRBD2 (5 bases). From germline, CDR1 is SQVTM and CDR2 ANQGSEA. CDR3 length equals 13 residues. Between the trimmed V and J ends, which lost 3 bases and 2 bases, there was a span of 9 bases. The CDR3, as DNA: TGCAGCGTTGAGCGGGTGTCCACAGATACGCAGTATTTT. Amino acid sequence: CSVERVSTDTQYF.

The chain joins TRBV10-2 to TRBJ2-5, with a tentative D call TRBD2 (5 bases). The CDR3 runs 17 residues. V was cut by 0 bases and J by 0 bases, with 14 bases left in between. From germline, CDR1 is WSHSY and CDR2 SAAADI. This chain's CDR3 is CASSESPYSGDQETQYF. The CDR3, as DNA: TGCGCCAGCAGTGAGTCGCCCTACAGCGGCGACCAAGAGACCCAGTACTTC.

This CDR3 is CASSSDRKETQYF. The DNA for the CDR3 is TGTGCCAGCAGCTCCGACAGAAAAGAGACCCAGTACTTC. V gene TRBV12-3 or TRBV12-4 combines with J gene TRBJ2-5; weak D call: TRBD1 (5 bases). The CDR3 has 13 amino acids. V was shortened by 6 bases and J by 3 bases, with 11 bases between the two germline ends.

The chain links TRBV15 to TRBJ2-2; the D gene is possibly TRBD2 (6 bases). The V end lost 0 bases, the J end lost 3 bases, and 11 bases lay between the germline ends. This CDR3 spans 16 amino acids. Germline CDR1 is LNHNV and CDR2 is YYDKDF (reference sequence). Here the CDR3 reads CATSREYGTYTGELFF. CDR3 DNA: TGTGCCACCAGCAGAGAGTACGGGACTTACACCGGGGAGCTGTTTTTT.

This chain connects TRBV5-1 to TRBJ1-4; 7 nucleotides align to TRBD1. Germline lookup yields CDR1 SGHRS and CDR2 YFSETQ. The trim removed 0 bases at V and 6 bases at J, leaving 2 bases unmatched. This CDR3 region has 14 residues. As DNA, the CDR3 is TGCGCCAGCAGCTTGGGACAGGGTTATGAAAAACTGTTTTTT. It is translated as CASSLGQGYEKLFF.

The chain links TRBV21-1 to TRBJ2-1; the D call TRBD2 from the table was never checked on the DNA. TRBV21-1 is termed a pseudogene. The CDR3 loop spans 16 amino acids. The DNA of the CDR3 is TGTGCCAGCAGCAAAGCGCCCCGGGAGAAGGACAAGGAGCAGTTCTTC. This encodes CASSKAPREKDKEQFF.

The V gene is TRBV5-1, the J gene TRBJ2-7; 15 bases are a match to TRBD2. V was pared by 4 bases and J by 3 bases, with 5 bases of the junction left unmatched. This CDR3 has 16 residues. In germline, CDR1 is SGHRS, CDR2 YFSETQ. CDR3 protein: CASSPGLAGGIYEQYF. The CDR3 coding sequence is TGCGCCAGCAGCCCGGGACTAGCGGGAGGCATCTACGAGCAGTACTTC.

About this clone itself: The same CDR3 also results from other DNA sequences found in this sample. The chain carries TRBV12-3 or TRBV12-4 and TRBJ2-7; D gene unclear. V lost 1 base, J lost 4 bases, and 5 bases lay in between. The CDR3 sequence is 12 residues long. CDR3 in amino acids: CASSLDRYEQYF. CDR3 DNA: TGTGCCAGCAGTTTAGACAGATACGAGCAGTACTTC.

This chain uses TRBV14 with TRBJ2-1, with D unclear. The CDR3 has 12 residues. With 4 bases removed from V and 11 bases from J, the gap between germline ends came to 12 bases. Germline loops: CDR1 SGHDN, CDR2 FVKESK. The CDR3 region is CASSPTTRQQFF. CDR3 DNA: TGTGCCAGCAGCCCGACGACAAGACAGCAGTTCTTC.

The CDR3 reads CASNRAGHVEGELFF. The CDR3 bases are TGCGCCAGCAATCGAGCGGGACACGTCGAAGGGGAGCTGTTTTTT. The genes are TRBV5-1 and TRBJ2-2, with a possible D match to TRBD2 (7 bases). Germline V gene data show CDR1 as SGHRS and CDR2 as YFSETQ. Between the trimmed V and J ends, which lost 6 bases and 8 bases, there was a span of 20 bases. The CDR3 contains 15 residues.

The rearrangement joins TRBV9 to TRBJ2-3, with 10 bases fitting TRBD1. The CDR3 is 16 residues long. The germline V gene encodes CDR1 SGDLS and CDR2 YYNGEE. The V and J ends lost 3 bases and 3 bases, in that order; junction bases with no gene match: 7. The CDR3 nucleotides are TGTGCCAGCAGCGCACGAGGGGGACAGGGGACAGATACGCAGTATTTT. Encoded protein: CASSARGGQGTDTQYF.

Regarding this clone: The sample carries other DNA sequences with the same CDR3. The chain has TRBV6-5 and TRBJ1-3; D is uncertain. The CDR3 loop spans 12 amino acids. Germline values: CDR1 MNHEY, CDR2 SVGAGI. Deletions cut 8 bases from V and 0 bases from J, with 5 bases between. The CDR3: CASLSSGNTIYF. CDR3 DNA: TGTGCCAGCCTGTCCTCTGGAAACACCATATATTTT.